The 26 T cell receptor beta chains reported below all come from one sample, sequenced in a study of blood T cells in healthy people across ages. Alongside a J-beta primer mix, a sample-barcoded 5' primer served in a second PCR lasting about 7 to 12 cycles. TCRdb independently ran MiXCR on the 5' RACE reads; one entry per CDR3 protein. Here the sample spans around 1,900,000 distinct CDR3 sequences, roughly 43% being singletons. The sequencing sample was made of blood. All receptors derive from a human donor in good health.

The chain carries TRBV29-1 and TRBJ1-1, with D unresolved. The germline gives CDR1 SQVTM, CDR2 ANQGSEA. The ends were cut back, 7 bases at V and 0 bases at J, with 6 bases in the middle. CDR3 length: 11 amino acids. This CDR3 reads CSGRVNTEAFF. In DNA form, the CDR3 reads TGCAGCGGGCGGGTGAACACTGAAGCTTTCTTT.

V and J are TRBV7-2 and TRBJ1-2; D is unresolved. Deletions cut 4 bases from V and 4 bases from J, with 7 bases between. Germline lookup yields CDR1 SGHTA and CDR2 FQGNSA. The CDR3 covers 12 residues. CDR3: CASSYNSYGYTF. DNA for the CDR3: TGTGCCAGCAGCTACAACAGCTATGGCTACACCTTC.

The chain combines TRBV12-3 or TRBV12-4 with TRBJ2-7; D is perhaps TRBD2 (5 bases). The V end lost 8 bases, the J end lost 3 bases, and 23 bases lay between the germline ends. This CDR3 has 16 residues. The CDR3 is CASGILGVGGIYEQYF. CDR3 bases: TGTGCCAGCGGAATACTCGGGGTCGGTGGGATCTACGAGCAGTACTTC.

This clonotype came up many times. The chain combines TRBV29-1 with TRBJ2-5; no clear D. The CDR3 is 11 residues long. Germline V gene data show CDR1 as SQVTM and CDR2 as ANQGSEA. Trimming removed 7 bases from V and 4 bases from J, with 10 bases in between. CDR3 amino acids: CSASTGETQYF. In DNA, the CDR3 is TGCAGCGCGTCCACGGGAGAGACCCAGTACTTC.

This clonotype was seen a few times. CDR3 amino acids: CASSLTGGRRRPVGYTF. As DNA, the CDR3 is TGTGCCAGCAGCTTAACGGGGGGCCGGAGGAGGCCCGTGGGCTACACCTTC. The chain carries TRBV7-3 and TRBJ1-2, with TRBD1 as a possible D gene (6 bases). The CDR3 runs to 17 residues. Trimming removed 0 bases from V and 8 bases from J, with 22 bases in between. Germline assignment: CDR1 SGHTA and CDR2 FQGTGA.

This rearrangement joins TRBV6-5 to TRBJ2-5; D unresolved. The CDR3 runs 16 residues. In germline, CDR1 is MNHEY, CDR2 SVGAGI. The V end was cut by 6 bases, the J end by 4 bases, with 21 bases between. The CDR3 here is CASSSGYRRSAETQYF. Here the CDR3 DNA reads TGTGCCAGCAGCTCCGGTTATAGAAGGTCGGCAGAGACCCAGTACTTC.

Concerning this clonotype itself: A much larger clonotype is one base distant, so this may be a read error. J is TRBJ2-3 and V is TRBV25-1; D gene uncertain. The CDR3 extends over 12 amino acids. V shed 7 bases and J shed 0 bases, with 5 bases lying between them. The germline CDR1 and CDR2 sequences are MGHDK and SYGVNS. The CDR3 here is CASIDSTDTQYF. The DNA for the CDR3 is TGTGCCAGCATCGACAGCACAGATACGCAGTATTTT.

The chain is built from TRBV2 and TRBJ1-1; 11 bases are a match to TRBD1. Trimming took 6 bases from V and 4 from J; bases not matched to a gene: 10. The germline V gene encodes CDR1 SNHLY and CDR2 FYNNEI. There are 16 residues in the CDR3. The CDR3: CASRVLDRGRGTEAFF. For the CDR3, the DNA is TGTGCCAGCAGGGTCCTGGACAGGGGGCGAGGCACTGAAGCTTTCTTT. The complete variable domain, with remaining parts taken from reference TRBV2 and TRBJ1-1, reads EPEVTQTPSHQVTQMGQEVILRCVPISNHLYFYWYRQILGQKVEFLVSFYNNEISEKSEIFDDQFSVERPDGSNFTLKIRSTKLEDSAMYFCASRVLDRGRGTEAFFGQGTRLTVV.

This clonotype was detected a few times. The chain uses TRBV7-2 and TRBJ2-3; D is uncertain. Germline V gene sequence: CDR1 SGHTA, CDR2 FQGNSA. Trimming cost V 1 base and J 2 bases, with 10 bases left between them. The CDR3 contains 15 residues. CDR3 DNA sequence: TGTGCCAGCAGCTTAGTTTTGCGGAACACAGATACGCAGTATTTT. Amino acid sequence: CASSLVLRNTDTQYF.

Comments on this clonotype: A junction end diverges from the germline sequence, so it may reflect a read error. This chain connects TRBV2 to TRBJ1-2; 10 bases agree with TRBD1. Germline V gene sequence: CDR1 SNHLY, CDR2 FYNNEI. The CDR3 sequence is 14 residues long. Here the CDR3 reads CATGQGPVDYDYTF. The CDR3 coding sequence is TGTGCCACGGGACAGGGGCCTGTAGACTATGACTACACCTTC. Using reference TRBV2 and TRBJ1-2 for the parts outside the CDR3, the full variable domain is EPEVTQTPSHQVTQMGQEVILRCVPISNHLYFYWYRQILGQKVEFLVSFYNNEISEKSEIFDDQFSVERPDGSNFTLKIRSTKLEDSAMYFCATGQGPVDYDYTFGSGTRLTVV.

This sequence joins TRBV5-4 and TRBJ2-1; D gene unclear. CDR1 and CDR2 from the germline V gene are SGHNT and YYREEE (reference sequence). The CDR3 covers 14 residues. Trimming took 7 bases from V and 4 from J, leaving 15 bases between them. This CDR3 reads CASSVYRSYNEQFF. The CDR3 bases are TGTGCCAGCTCTGTGTACCGATCTTACAATGAGCAGTTCTTC.

This clonotype was recorded a few times. The CDR3 DNA follows: TGCAGTGCCAGCAGCGCTAGCAGTTTCGCCTACAATGAGCAGTTCTTC. This sequence encodes CSASSASSFAYNEQFF. The chain is built from TRBV20-1 and TRBJ2-1; a possible D gene is TRBD2 (5 bases). Germline CDR1 is DFQATT and CDR2 is SNEGSKA (reference sequence). Trimming shortened V by 6 bases and J by 2 bases, and 20 bases separated the two germline ends. The CDR3 is 16 residues long.

The chain employs TRBV7-9 and TRBJ1-2; D is unclear. Germline CDR1 is SEHNR and CDR2 is FQNEAQ (reference sequence). V lost 7 bases and J lost 7, with 16 bases in between. The length of the CDR3 is 13 residues. The CDR3 reads CASNPFLLTGYTF. The CDR3 nucleotides are TGTGCCAGCAACCCGTTTCTCCTAACTGGCTACACCTTC.

The rearrangement joins TRBV29-1 to TRBJ2-3; 8 bases fit TRBD2. V dropped 5 bases and J dropped 5; count of bases not matched to a gene: 6. The CDR3 runs 13 residues. Germline V gene data show CDR1 as SQVTM and CDR2 as ANQGSEA. The CDR3 loop is CSVRGLARDTQYF. In DNA form, the CDR3 reads TGCAGCGTTCGTGGACTAGCTCGAGATACGCAGTATTTT.

This clonotype was seen only a few times. The DNA of the CDR3 is TGCAGTGCTAGAGATCCTTGGCGGGGGGGACAAGAGACCCAGTACTTC. It translates to CSARDPWRGGQETQYF. The chain is built from TRBV20-1 and TRBJ2-5; 9 nucleotides align to TRBD2. Looked up from germline, CDR1 is DFQATT and CDR2 is SNEGSKA (reference sequence). This CDR3 region has 16 residues. V gave up 0 bases and J gave up 2 bases; unmatched junction bases: 7.

The table lists this clonotype with a few counts. The chain is built from TRBV9 and TRBJ1-4, with a tentative D call TRBD1 (5 bases). The CDR3 consists of 16 residues. Germline-derived CDR1 and CDR2 are SGDLS and YYNGEE. The V end was cut by 2 bases, the J end by 4 bases, with 15 bases between. The CDR3 nucleotides are TGTGCCAGCAGCGTGGCTTCTCGGGGGTTTAATGAAAAACTGTTTTTT. This codes for CASSVASRGFNEKLFF.

This chain links TRBV7-9 with TRBJ2-3; D is perhaps TRBD1 or TRBD2 (5 bases each). Trimming stripped 1 base from V and 3 bases from J, with 14 bases between. This CDR3 comprises 16 residues. Germline-derived CDR1 and CDR2 are SEHNR and FQNEAQ (reference sequence). The CDR3 here is CASSLGEWGTTDTQYF. CDR3 nucleotide sequence: TGTGCCAGCAGCTTAGGGGAGTGGGGGACGACAGATACGCAGTATTTT.

This chain links TRBV4-3 with TRBJ1-1; TRBD1 might be the D (5 bases). Germline V lookup: CDR1 LGHNA, CDR2 YSLEER. The CDR3 loop spans 15 amino acids. V was cut by 0 bases and J by 6 bases, with 14 bases left in between. CDR3 bases: TGCGCCAGCAGCCAAGATGGTGGGGGGTCGGCTGAAGCTTTCTTT. It is translated as CASSQDGGGSAEAFF.

This clonotype was picked up a small number of times. The chain carries TRBV7-9 and TRBJ2-6; TRBD1 matches 7 bases. The CDR3 has 17 residues. With V trimmed by 5 bases and J by 1 base, 8 bases remained unmatched. Per the germline V gene, CDR1 is SEHNR and CDR2 is FQNEAQ (reference sequence). The CDR3 loop reads CASSGDRVGSGANVLTF. In nucleotides, the CDR3 is TGTGCCAGCAGCGGAGACAGGGTCGGGTCTGGGGCCAACGTCCTGACTTTC.

Turning to this clonotype: This CDR3 fails to terminate in the conserved phenylalanine or tryptophan, so it likely reflects a read error. V usage is TRBV2 and J usage is TRBJ2-7; 8 bases fit TRBD1. With 3 bases clipped from V and 7 bases from J, the junction kept 11 bases outside the gene matches. CDR1 SNHLY and CDR2 FYNNEI come from the germline V gene. The CDR3 covers 15 residues. CDR3 DNA: TGTGCCAGCAGTGATAGGAGGACAGGGCCAAGTGAGCAGTACCTC. Its protein is CASSDRRTGPSEQYL.

This clonotype was seen a handful of times. The chain is built from TRBV4-3 and TRBJ1-1, with D perhaps matching TRBD1 (6 bases). CDR1 is LGHNA and CDR2 is YSLEER in the germline V gene. The V end lost 6 bases, the J end lost 10 bases, and 21 bases lay between the germline ends. The CDR3 is 14 residues long. The CDR3 is CASSLETGVIGAFF. The CDR3 nucleotides are TGCGCCAGCAGTCTAGAGACAGGTGTAATAGGAGCTTTCTTT.

This clonotype was seen only a few times. This chain uses TRBV2 with TRBJ2-1; 11 nucleotides agree with TRBD2. Trimming cost V 4 bases and J 4 bases; bases outside gene matches: 3. CDR3 length: 15 residues. Germline V gene sequence: CDR1 SNHLY, CDR2 FYNNEI. The CDR3 region is CASSGLAGQYNEQFF. Here the CDR3 DNA reads TGTGCCAGCAGTGGACTAGCGGGACAGTACAATGAGCAGTTCTTC.

The V gene is TRBV27, the J gene TRBJ1-4; D gene unclear. The CDR3 sequence is 16 residues long. V dropped 5 bases and J dropped 0 bases, with 13 bases sitting between them. Germline CDR1 is MNHEY and CDR2 is SMNVEV (reference sequence). DNA for the CDR3: TGTGCCAGCAGTCCGGGGTCCCTAGCAACTAATGAAAAACTGTTTTTT. Translation gives CASSPGSLATNEKLFF. Complete variable domain (other parts from reference TRBV27 and TRBJ1-4): EAQVTQNPRYLITVTGKKLTVTCSQNMNHEYMSWYRQDPGLGLRQIYYSMNVEVTDKGDVPEGYKVSRKEKRNFPLILESPSPNQTSLYFCASSPGSLATNEKLFFGSGTQLSVL.

The chain recombines TRBV4-2 with TRBJ2-1, with D hard to call. Germline CDR1 and CDR2: LGHNA and YNFKEQ. Trimming left V 0 bases short and J 6 bases short, with 12 bases between. There are 15 residues in the CDR3. This CDR3 reads CASSQEPTLVNEQFF. In nucleotides, the CDR3 is TGTGCCAGCAGCCAAGAGCCCACGCTTGTCAATGAGCAGTTCTTC.

Turning to this clonotype: This may come from a read error, since a much larger clone is one base off. The V gene is TRBV20-1, the J gene TRBJ2-5, with a possible D match to TRBD2 (5 bases). CDR1 and CDR2 from the germline V gene are DFQATT and SNEGSKA (reference sequence). The CDR3 loop spans 14 amino acids. V dropped 3 bases and J dropped 7 bases, with 18 bases sitting between them. The CDR3 coding sequence is TGCAGTGCTAGTAGGGATGCTGTCGGAGGGACCCAGTACTTC. This sequence encodes CSASRDAVGGTQYF.

This clonotype was counted a few times. An end of the junction does not agree with germline; a read error may underlie this. The V and J genes are TRBV7-8 and TRBJ2-7, with a possible D match to TRBD1 (6 bases). Germline CDR1 SGHVS, CDR2 FQNEAQ. The length of the CDR3 is 16 residues. The CDR3 DNA is TGTGCCTGCAGCCCCAGGGGTCAACATCGGGGCTACGAGCAGTACTTC. Amino acids: CACSPRGQHRGYEQYF.